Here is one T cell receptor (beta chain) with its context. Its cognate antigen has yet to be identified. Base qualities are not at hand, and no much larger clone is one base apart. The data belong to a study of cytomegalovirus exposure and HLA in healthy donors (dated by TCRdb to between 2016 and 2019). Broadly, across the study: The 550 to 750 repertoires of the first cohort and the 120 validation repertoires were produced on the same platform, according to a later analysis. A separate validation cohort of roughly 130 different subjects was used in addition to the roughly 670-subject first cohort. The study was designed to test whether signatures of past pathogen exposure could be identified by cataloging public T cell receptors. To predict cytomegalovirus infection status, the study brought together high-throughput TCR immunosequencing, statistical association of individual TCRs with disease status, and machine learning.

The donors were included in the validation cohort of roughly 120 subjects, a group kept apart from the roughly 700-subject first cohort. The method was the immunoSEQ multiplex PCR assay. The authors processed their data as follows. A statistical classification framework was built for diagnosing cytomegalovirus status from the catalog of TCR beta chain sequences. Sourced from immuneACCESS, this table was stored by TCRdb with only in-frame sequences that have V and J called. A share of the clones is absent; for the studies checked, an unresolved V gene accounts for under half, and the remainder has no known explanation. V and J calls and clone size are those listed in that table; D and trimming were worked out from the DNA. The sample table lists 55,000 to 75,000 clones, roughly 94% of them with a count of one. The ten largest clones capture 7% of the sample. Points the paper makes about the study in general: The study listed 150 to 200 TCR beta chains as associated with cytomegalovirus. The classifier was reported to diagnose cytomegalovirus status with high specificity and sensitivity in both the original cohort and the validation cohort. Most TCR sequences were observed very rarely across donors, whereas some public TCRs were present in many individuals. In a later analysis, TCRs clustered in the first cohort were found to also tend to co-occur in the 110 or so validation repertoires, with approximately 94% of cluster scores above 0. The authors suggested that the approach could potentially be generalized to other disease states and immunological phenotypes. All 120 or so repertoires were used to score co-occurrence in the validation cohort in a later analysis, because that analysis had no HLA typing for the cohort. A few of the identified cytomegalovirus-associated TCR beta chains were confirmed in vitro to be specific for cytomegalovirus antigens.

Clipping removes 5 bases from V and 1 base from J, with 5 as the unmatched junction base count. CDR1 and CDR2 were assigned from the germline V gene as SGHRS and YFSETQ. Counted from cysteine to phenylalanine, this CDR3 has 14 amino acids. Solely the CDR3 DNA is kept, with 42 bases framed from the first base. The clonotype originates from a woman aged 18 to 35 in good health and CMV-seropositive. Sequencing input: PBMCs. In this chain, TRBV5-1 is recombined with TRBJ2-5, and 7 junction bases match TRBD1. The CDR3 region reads CASSRDSRQETQYF. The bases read TGCGCCAGCAGTCGGGACAGCCGCCAAGAGACCCAGTACTTC.